This TCR beta chain emerged from a study of vaccination and CD4 T cells after COVID-19. Whole-study context: Post-COVID sampling occurred a median roughly 100 days after diagnosis (range 35 to 161).

Sequence data for DNA of cultured CD4+ T cells were generated by the Oncomine TCR Beta short-read assay. From the PCR reads, TCRdb called clonotypes with MiXCR, one entry per CDR3 protein. The sample yields 20,000 to 30,000 distinct CDR3 sequences, 35% to 55% seen once. Stated treatment: roughly ten-day PBMC culture with coronavirus spike peptide pools or control peptides (ViraFEST assay). CDR1 and CDR2 from the germline V gene are GTSNPN and SVGIG (reference sequence). CDR3 size: 15 residues. V lost 4 bases to trimming and J lost 0 bases, with 10 bases between them. In the case of this clonotype: The antigen remains unidentified.

The chain combines TRBV30 with TRBJ1-6; D remains ambiguous. The sequence came from a human donor who had recovered from COVID-19. Sequencing used CD4+ T cells from blood, cultured in vitro. CDR3: CAWNLQGSYNSPLHF. The DNA for the CDR3 is TGTGCCTGGAACCTACAAGGCTCCTATAATTCACCCCTCCACTTT.